This T cell receptor beta chain was sequenced during a study of blood T cell repertoires in COVID-19. Assay: immunoSEQ multiplex PCR; the TCRdb copy retains only in-frame clones and omits some. Of under 85,000 clones listed, about nine tenths are singletons. Trimming removed 5 bases at V and 2 bases at J, with 15 bases between. Germline V CDR1 and CDR2: MNHEY, SVGEGT. The CDR3 is made up of 15 amino acids. The specimen was peripheral blood. This TCR was sampled from an older man in a cohort sampled during active COVID-19. The chain couples TRBV6-2 or TRBV6-3 to TRBJ1-1, with D uncertain. This CDR3 is CASSPTNLGNTEAFF. The CDR3 DNA is TGTGCCAGCAGTCCGACGAATCTGGGCAACACTGAAGCTTTCTTT.